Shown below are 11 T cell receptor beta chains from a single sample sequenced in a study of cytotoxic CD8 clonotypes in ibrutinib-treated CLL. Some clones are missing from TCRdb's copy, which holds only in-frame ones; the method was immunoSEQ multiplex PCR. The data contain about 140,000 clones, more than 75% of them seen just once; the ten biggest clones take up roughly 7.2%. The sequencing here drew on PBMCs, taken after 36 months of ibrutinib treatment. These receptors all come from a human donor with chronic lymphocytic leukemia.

The CDR3 DNA reads as TGTGCCAGCAGTGAACCGGGGACAGTCTATGGCTACACCTTC. This gives the protein CASSEPGTVYGYTF. The V gene is TRBV25-1, the J gene TRBJ1-2; 7 bases map to TRBD1. J gave up 4 bases and V 2 bases, and 4 bases lay outside the gene matches. CDR3 length: 14 amino acids. CDR1 MGHDK and CDR2 SYGVNS come from the germline V gene.

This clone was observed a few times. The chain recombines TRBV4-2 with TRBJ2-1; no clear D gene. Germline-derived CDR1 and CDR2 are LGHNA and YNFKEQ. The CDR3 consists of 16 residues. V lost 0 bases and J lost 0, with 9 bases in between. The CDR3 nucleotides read TGTGCCAGCAGCCAAGAGCCGGGTACCTCCTACAATGAGCAGTTCTTC. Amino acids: CASSQEPGTSYNEQFF.

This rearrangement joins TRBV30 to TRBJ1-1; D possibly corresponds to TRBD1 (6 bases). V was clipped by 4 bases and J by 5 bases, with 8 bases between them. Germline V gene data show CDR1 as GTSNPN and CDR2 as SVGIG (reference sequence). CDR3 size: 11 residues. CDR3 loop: CAWIRGTEAFF. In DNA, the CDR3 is TGTGCCTGGATAAGGGGGACTGAAGCTTTCTTT.

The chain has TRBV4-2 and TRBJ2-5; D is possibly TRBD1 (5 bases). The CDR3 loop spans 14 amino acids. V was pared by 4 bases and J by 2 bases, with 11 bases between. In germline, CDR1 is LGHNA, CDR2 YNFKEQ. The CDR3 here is CASSRAKGQETQYF. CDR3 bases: TGTGCCAGCAGCCGGGCCAAGGGGCAAGAGACCCAGTACTTC.

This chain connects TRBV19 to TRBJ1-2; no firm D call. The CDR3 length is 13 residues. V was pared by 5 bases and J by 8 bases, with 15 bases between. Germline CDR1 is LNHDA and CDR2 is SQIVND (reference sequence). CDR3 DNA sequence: TGTGCCAGTAGTCCGGGCTCCGTCGTCGGCTACACCTTC. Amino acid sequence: CASSPGSVVGYTF. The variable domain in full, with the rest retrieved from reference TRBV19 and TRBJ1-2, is DGGITQSPKYLFRKEGQNVTLSCEQNLNHDAMYWYRQDPGQGLRLIYYSQIVNDFQKGDIAEGYSVSREKKESFPLTVTSAQKNPTAFYLCASSPGSVVGYTFGSGTRLTVV.

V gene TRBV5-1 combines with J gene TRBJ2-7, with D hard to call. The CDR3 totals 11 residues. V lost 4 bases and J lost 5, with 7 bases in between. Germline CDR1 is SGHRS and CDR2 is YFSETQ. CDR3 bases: TGCGCCAGCAGCCTTGGGCACGAGCAGTACTTC. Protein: CASSLGHEQYF.

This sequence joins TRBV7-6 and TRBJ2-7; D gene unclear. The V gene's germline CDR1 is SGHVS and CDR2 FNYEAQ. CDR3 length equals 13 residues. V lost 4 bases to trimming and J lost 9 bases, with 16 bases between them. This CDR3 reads CASSSTGLGSQYF. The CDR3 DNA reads TGTGCCAGCAGCTCAACGGGTTTGGGGTCGCAGTACTTC.

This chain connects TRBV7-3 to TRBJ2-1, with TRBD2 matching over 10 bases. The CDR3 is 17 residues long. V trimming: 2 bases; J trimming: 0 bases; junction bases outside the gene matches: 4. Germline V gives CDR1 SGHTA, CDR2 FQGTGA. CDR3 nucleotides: TGTGCCAGCAGCTTAGCTAGCGGGAGCATCTCCTACAATGAGCAGTTCTTC. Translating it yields CASSLASGSISYNEQFF.

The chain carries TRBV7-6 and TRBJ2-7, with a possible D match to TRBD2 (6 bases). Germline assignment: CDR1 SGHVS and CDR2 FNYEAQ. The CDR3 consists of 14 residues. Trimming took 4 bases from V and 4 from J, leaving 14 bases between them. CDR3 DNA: TGTGCCAGCAGCTCCCTTCGGGACTCTTACGAGCAGTACTTC. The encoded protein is CASSSLRDSYEQYF.

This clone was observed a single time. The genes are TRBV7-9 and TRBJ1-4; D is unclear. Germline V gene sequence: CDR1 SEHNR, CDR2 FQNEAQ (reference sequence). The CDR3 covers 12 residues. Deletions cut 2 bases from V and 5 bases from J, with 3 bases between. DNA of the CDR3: TGTGCCAGCAGCTTACGGAATGAAAAACTGTTTTTT. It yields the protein CASSLRNEKLFF.

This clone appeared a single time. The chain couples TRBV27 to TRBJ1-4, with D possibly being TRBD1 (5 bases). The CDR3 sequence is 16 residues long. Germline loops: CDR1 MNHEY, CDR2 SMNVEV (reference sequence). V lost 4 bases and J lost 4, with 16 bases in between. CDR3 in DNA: TGTGCCAGCAGTTCCCTCGGACGGACAAGTAATGAAAAACTGTTTTTT. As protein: CASSSLGRTSNEKLFF.